These 18 T cell receptor beta chains were all obtained from the same sample, sequenced in a study of PD-1 blockade in mismatch repair-deficient tumors. Sequencing used immunoSEQ multiplex PCR; TCRdb keeps in-frame clones, though not all of them. The sample contains some 84,000 clones, around 85% of which appear only once. The specimen comprised peripheral blood, sampled 12 weeks after starting pembrolizumab. The receptors were sampled from an adult with mismatch repair-deficient cancer.

The J gene is TRBJ2-7, the V gene TRBV5-1, with a weak D call TRBD2 (6 bases). CDR1 and CDR2 from the germline V gene are SGHRS and YFSETQ. V shed 0 bases and J shed 0 bases, with 10 bases lying between them. This CDR3 is 15 amino acids long. Written as DNA, the CDR3 is TGCGCCAGCAGCTTGGACGGGGGAAGCTCCTACGAGCAGTACTTC. Its protein is CASSLDGGSSYEQYF. The full variable domain, completed using reference TRBV5-1 and TRBJ2-7, is KAGVTQTPRYLIKTRGQQVTLSCSPISGHRSVSWYQQTPGQGLQFLFEYFSETQRNKGNFPGRFSGRQFSNSRSEMNVSTLELGDSALYLCASSLDGGSSYEQYFGPGTRLTVT.

This chain joins TRBV19 and TRBJ1-4; 10 nucleotides match TRBD1. The CDR3 contains 16 residues. V lost 1 base, J lost 7 bases, and 6 bases stayed unmatched. The germline gives CDR1 LNHDA, CDR2 SQIVND (reference sequence). DNA for the CDR3: TGTGCCAGTAGTATAGGTTCGACAGGGGGCCGTGAAAAACTGTTTTTT. Its translation: CASSIGSTGGREKLFF.

The chain is built from TRBV30 and TRBJ2-7; 7 nucleotides agree with TRBD1. Germline CDR1 and CDR2: GTSNPN and SVGIG (reference sequence). Trimming at V came to 3 bases and at J to 3 bases, leaving 11 bases not matched to a gene. The CDR3 runs 15 residues. This CDR3 is CAWSPRWAGGYEQYF. The CDR3 DNA reads as TGTGCCTGGAGCCCCCGTTGGGCAGGGGGCTACGAGCAGTACTTC.

V usage is TRBV2 and J usage is TRBJ2-2; 11 bases are shared with TRBD2. Germline assignment: CDR1 SNHLY and CDR2 FYNNEI. The CDR3 loop spans 14 amino acids. The V gene end was trimmed by 4 bases and the J gene end by 5 bases; junction bases not matched to a gene: 0. The CDR3 sequence is CASSGTSGTGELFF. Here the CDR3 DNA reads TGTGCCAGCAGTGGGACTAGCGGGACCGGGGAGCTGTTTTTT.

The V and J genes are TRBV10-3 and TRBJ1-5; D gene uncertain. Trimming left V 6 bases short and J 0 bases short, with 21 bases between. Germline V lookup: CDR1 ENHRY, CDR2 SYGVKD. CDR3 length: 18 residues. Here the CDR3 reads CAISERSGSLFSNQPQHF. The CDR3 nucleotides are TGTGCCATCAGCGAGAGAAGTGGAAGTCTGTTTAGCAATCAGCCCCAGCATTTT.

The V gene is TRBV7-2, the J gene TRBJ1-5; D unclear. The CDR3 is made up of 15 amino acids. V dropped 1 base and J dropped 4 bases, with 11 bases sitting between them. Germline loops: CDR1 SGHTA, CDR2 FQGNSA. The CDR3 sequence: CASSLGGEVNQPQHF. As DNA, the CDR3 is TGTGCCAGCAGCTTAGGTGGCGAAGTGAATCAGCCCCAGCATTTT.

J is TRBJ1-4 and V is TRBV9, with a weak D call TRBD1 (5 bases). CDR1 is SGDLS, CDR2 YYNGEE, per germline. CDR3 length equals 12 residues. V was trimmed by 5 bases and J by 6 bases, leaving 8 bases between them. CDR3 in amino acids: CASSRGYEKLFF. The DNA of the CDR3 is TGTGCCAGCAGTAGGGGCTATGAAAAACTGTTTTTT.

The chain is built from TRBV9 and TRBJ2-1; 7 nucleotides match TRBD2. The CDR3 has 13 amino acids. V dropped 0 bases and J dropped 6; count of bases not matched to a gene: 0. The germline V gene has CDR1 SGDLS and CDR2 YYNGEE. CDR3 DNA sequence: TGTGCCAGCAGCGTAGGACTAGCCAATGAGCAGTTCTTC. Its protein is CASSVGLANEQFF.

V and J are TRBV28 and TRBJ2-6; maybe TRBD1 (6 bases). The CDR3 has 16 residues. Trimming took 5 bases from V and 0 from J, leaving 11 bases between them. Germline lookup yields CDR1 MDHEN and CDR2 SYDVKM. The CDR3 DNA is TGTGCCAGCAGTGCCGAGACAGGCTCTGGGGCCAACGTCCTGACTTTC. Translated: CASSAETGSGANVLTF.

The chain joins TRBV2 to TRBJ1-5; no reliable D call. V was trimmed by 6 bases and J by 0 bases, leaving 6 bases between them. Germline loops: CDR1 SNHLY, CDR2 FYNNEI. CDR3 length equals 13 residues. For the CDR3, the DNA is TGTGCCAGCAGCAGCTATAGCAATCAGCCCCAGCATTTT. Protein: CASSSYSNQPQHF. Variable domain in full (rest from reference TRBV2 and TRBJ1-5): EPEVTQTPSHQVTQMGQEVILRCVPISNHLYFYWYRQILGQKVEFLVSFYNNEISEKSEIFDDQFSVERPDGSNFTLKIRSTKLEDSAMYFCASSSYSNQPQHFGDGTRLSIL.

The chain employs TRBV6-5 and TRBJ2-7; 10 positions agree with TRBD2. Germline V gene sequence: CDR1 MNHEY, CDR2 SVGAGI. The CDR3 extends over 15 amino acids. Unmatched junction bases numbered 10, after V lost 5 bases and J lost 6 bases. As DNA, the CDR3 is TGTGCCAGCAGTCGACTAGCGGGTACCCCTGGCGAGCAGTACTTC. This codes for CASSRLAGTPGEQYF.

The chain couples TRBV19 to TRBJ2-7; 9 nucleotides match TRBD1. Germline lookup yields CDR1 LNHDA and CDR2 SQIVND (reference sequence). CDR3 length: 17 residues. The V and J ends lost 4 bases and 2 bases, in that order; junction bases with no gene match: 12. CDR3 amino acids: CASSTPAGTGRAYEQYF. CDR3 nucleotide sequence: TGTGCCAGTAGTACTCCCGCCGGGACAGGGAGAGCCTACGAGCAGTACTTC. Together with reference TRBV19 and TRBJ2-7, the CDR3 gives the full variable domain: DGGITQSPKYLFRKEGQNVTLSCEQNLNHDAMYWYRQDPGQGLRLIYYSQIVNDFQKGDIAEGYSVSREKKESFPLTVTSAQKNPTAFYLCASSTPAGTGRAYEQYFGPGTRLTVT.

This chain connects TRBV28 to TRBJ2-3; 12 bases agree with TRBD2. Trimming cost V 2 bases and J 3 bases; bases outside gene matches: 9. There are 18 residues in the CDR3. The germline gives CDR1 MDHEN, CDR2 SYDVKM. The CDR3: CASSLRASGRARTDTQYF. DNA of the CDR3: TGTGCCAGCAGTTTACGGGCTAGCGGGAGGGCCAGGACAGATACGCAGTATTTT. Variable domain in full (rest from reference TRBV28 and TRBJ2-3): DVKVTQSSRYLVKRTGEKVFLECVQDMDHENMFWYRQDPGLGLRLIYFSYDVKMKEKGDIPEGYSVSREKKERFSLILESASTNQTSMYLCASSLRASGRARTDTQYFGPGTRLTVL.

This chain connects TRBV7-9 to TRBJ2-3; 11 bases map to TRBD1. The CDR3 has 17 residues. With V trimmed by 3 bases and J by 4 bases, 9 bases remained unmatched. Germline CDR1 SEHNR, CDR2 FQNEAQ (reference sequence). The CDR3 coding sequence is TGTGCCAGCAGCTTGAGCGGACAGGGGGCTTTTGCAGATACGCAGTATTTT. Encoded protein: CASSLSGQGAFADTQYF. Variable domain in full (rest from reference TRBV7-9 and TRBJ2-3): DTGVSQNPRHKITKRGQNVTFRCDPISEHNRLYWYRQTLGQGPEFLTYFQNEAQLEKSRLLSDRFSAERPKGSFSTLEIQRTEQGDSAMYLCASSLSGQGAFADTQYFGPGTRLTVL.

This clone was observed a few times. The chain links TRBV30 to TRBJ1-5; D is perhaps TRBD1 (5 bases). This CDR3 is built from 14 residues. Deletions cut 2 bases from V and 3 bases from J, with 11 bases between. Germline CDR1 GTSNPN, CDR2 SVGIG (reference sequence). The CDR3 loop reads CAWSRGTDNQPQHF. The CDR3 DNA is TGTGCCTGGAGTCGAGGGACCGACAATCAGCCCCAGCATTTT. Variable domain in full (rest from reference TRBV30 and TRBJ1-5): SQTIHQWPATLVQPVGSPLSLECTVEGTSNPNLYWYRQAAGRGLQLLFYSVGIGQISSEVPQNLSASRPQDRQFILSSKKLLLSDSGFYLCAWSRGTDNQPQHFGDGTRLSIL.

This rearrangement joins TRBV18 to TRBJ2-7; D gene uncertain. Per the germline V gene, CDR1 is KGHSH and CDR2 is LQKENI. This CDR3 is 14 amino acids long. Trimming shortened V by 0 bases and J by 5 bases, and 11 bases separated the two germline ends. The CDR3, as DNA: TGTGCCAGCTCACCACCGGAGACAAGGAACGAGCAGTACTTC. Protein: CASSPPETRNEQYF.

The CDR3 coding sequence is TGTGCCAGCACCAGGGACGCAGAAGAGACCCAGTACTTC. Its protein is CASTRDAEETQYF. This rearrangement joins TRBV2 to TRBJ2-5, with D perhaps assigned TRBD1 or TRBD2 (5 bases each). This CDR3 is 13 amino acids long. Germline CDR1 and CDR2: SNHLY and FYNNEI. Trimming stripped 7 bases from V and 3 bases from J, with 12 bases between.

The chain uses TRBV5-4 and TRBJ1-4; D possibly corresponds to TRBD1 (5 bases). Trimming pared 0 bases from V and 7 bases from J, leaving 7 bases between. Germline lookup yields CDR1 SGHNT and CDR2 YYREEE (reference sequence). The CDR3 extends over 13 amino acids. CDR3: CASSLGQGEKLFF. CDR3 bases: TGTGCCAGCAGCTTGGGCCAGGGTGAAAAACTGTTTTTT.